These 19 T cell receptor beta chains originate from one sample sequenced in a study of cytomegalovirus exposure and HLA in healthy donors. The PCR used 60 Vbeta and 13 Jbeta primers. The repertoire was sequenced with immunoSEQ multiplex PCR; TCRdb's copy has only in-frame clones and lacks some. The record lists 150,000 to 200,000 clones, of which the ten most abundant hold over 1%. Sequencing was carried out using PBMCs. The receptors shown here come from an older woman in good health and CMV-seronegative.

This chain links TRBV5-1 with TRBJ1-2, with a weak D call TRBD1 (5 bases). This CDR3 is built from 13 residues. Germline CDR1 SGHRS, CDR2 YFSETQ. V was cut by 2 bases and J by 7 bases, with 12 bases left in between. CDR3: CASSLSGGAGYTF. CDR3 nucleotides: TGCGCCAGCAGCTTATCGGGAGGGGCTGGCTACACCTTC.

V usage is TRBV29-1 and J usage is TRBJ2-1; 12 nucleotides line up with TRBD2. The CDR3 is made up of 14 amino acids. Losses at the gene ends were 4 bases for V and 9 bases for J; bases not matched to a gene: 7. The germline V gene has CDR1 SQVTM and CDR2 ANQGSEA. The CDR3 nucleotides read TGCAGCGTTGCCCGGACTAGCGGGATGGGTGAGCAGTTCTTC. Protein: CSVARTSGMGEQFF.

The chain has TRBV13 and TRBJ2-3; tentatively, D is TRBD2 (6 bases). The CDR3 sequence is 14 residues long. Trimming left V 1 base short and J 2 bases short, with 7 bases between. Germline loops: CDR1 PRHDT, CDR2 FYEKMQ (reference sequence). The CDR3 reads CASSLAGVTDTQYF. In DNA, the CDR3 is TGTGCCAGCAGCTTAGCGGGGGTCACAGATACGCAGTATTTT.

The chain recombines TRBV19 with TRBJ1-1; TRBD1 might be the D (6 bases). In germline, CDR1 is LNHDA, CDR2 SQIVND (reference sequence). Trimming took off 6 bases at V and 0 bases at J, with 11 bases between the two ends. The CDR3 consists of 14 residues. The chain's CDR3 is CASRAGTMNTEAFF. CDR3 DNA sequence: TGTGCCAGTAGGGCCGGGACAATGAACACTGAAGCTTTCTTT.

This rearrangement joins TRBV7-3 to TRBJ2-7, with 7 bases aligning to TRBD1. V gave up 4 bases and J gave up 5 bases; unmatched junction bases: 5. The CDR3 has 13 residues. CDR1 SGHTA and CDR2 FQGTGA come from the germline V gene. The CDR3 loop is CASSYDRDNEQYF. CDR3 sequence (DNA): TGTGCCAGCAGCTACGACAGGGACAACGAGCAGTACTTC.

The chain employs TRBV7-2 and TRBJ2-1, with TRBD2 matching 13 bases. The germline CDR1 and CDR2 sequences are SGHTA and FQGNSA. The CDR3 sequence is 15 residues long. The V gene end was trimmed by 5 bases and the J gene end by 8 bases; junction bases not matched to a gene: 6. The CDR3 sequence is CASSPTSGRGHEQFF. The CDR3 region has the DNA TGTGCCAGCAGCCCTACTAGCGGGAGGGGACATGAGCAGTTCTTC. The full variable domain, its missing parts supplied by reference TRBV7-2 and TRBJ2-1, is GAGVSQSPSNKVTEKGKDVELRCDPISGHTALYWYRQSLGQGLEFLIYFQGNSAPDKSGLPSDRFSAERTGGSVSTLTIQRTQQEDSAVYLCASSPTSGRGHEQFFGPGTRLTVL.

To note about this clone: Other DNA sequences in the same sample also yield this CDR3. The chain has TRBV5-1 and TRBJ2-3; 7 bases agree with TRBD1. The CDR3 is 14 residues long. CDR1 is SGHRS, CDR2 YFSETQ, per germline. The ends lost 0 bases at V and 4 bases at J; junction bases unmatched: 2. In DNA, the CDR3 is TGCGCCAGCAGCTTGGGCCAGGGGGCAGATACGCAGTATTTT. Protein: CASSLGQGADTQYF.

This chain joins TRBV2 and TRBJ1-1; D is unclear. Trimming took 4 bases from V and 0 from J, leaving 15 bases between them. The CDR3 extends over 16 amino acids. Germline lookup yields CDR1 SNHLY and CDR2 FYNNEI. The CDR3 protein is CASSVRGSRLNTEAFF. In DNA form, the CDR3 reads TGTGCCAGCAGTGTTCGGGGATCGCGTCTGAACACTGAAGCTTTCTTT.

CDR3 DNA: TGTGCCTCCAGTCGGGGGACAGGGACGTGGACTAATGAAAAACTGTTTTTT. It specifies CASSRGTGTWTNEKLFF. V usage is TRBV7-9 and J usage is TRBJ1-4, with TRBD1 matching over 9 bases. Germline values: CDR1 SEHNR, CDR2 FQNEAQ (reference sequence). This CDR3 is 17 amino acids long. Trimming at V came to 11 bases and at J to 2 bases, leaving 15 bases not matched to a gene.

The gene calls are TRBV6-5 and TRBJ1-3; maybe TRBD1 (6 bases). V shed 2 bases and J shed 4 bases, with 15 bases lying between them. The CDR3 contains 16 residues. CDR1 and CDR2 from the germline V gene are MNHEY and SVGAGI. CDR3 region: CASSYHQTGAGNTIYF. DNA for the CDR3: TGTGCCAGCAGTTACCATCAGACAGGAGCCGGAAACACCATATATTTT.

CDR3 in amino acids: CASRPGATYEQYF. The CDR3, as DNA: TGTGCCAGCAGACCAGGGGCGACCTACGAGCAGTACTTC. The chain is built from TRBV6-5 and TRBJ2-7; possible D gene TRBD1, 6 bases. Trimming shortened V by 6 bases and J by 2 bases, and 11 bases separated the two germline ends. The CDR3 has 13 residues. Germline values: CDR1 MNHEY, CDR2 SVGAGI.

The CDR3 region is CASSFGRLYGYTF. CDR3 DNA: TGTGCCAGCAGTTTTGGCCGACTCTATGGCTACACCTTC. The V gene is TRBV27, the J gene TRBJ1-2; D not certain. Looked up from germline, CDR1 is MNHEY and CDR2 is SMNVEV (reference sequence). V was cut by 3 bases and J by 4 bases, with 9 bases left in between. The length of the CDR3 is 13 residues.

V and J are TRBV5-1 and TRBJ1-5, with D possibly being TRBD1 (5 bases). Trimming stripped 4 bases from V and 3 bases from J, with 20 bases between. The CDR3 has 17 amino acids. Germline V CDR1 and CDR2: SGHRS, YFSETQ. CDR3 sequence: CASSPVTTRGVNQPQHF. Here the CDR3 DNA reads TGCGCCAGCAGCCCTGTCACTACACGGGGGGTCAATCAGCCCCAGCATTTT.

The genes are TRBV6-4 and TRBJ2-7, with 10 bases fitting TRBD2. Germline-derived CDR1 and CDR2 are MRHNA and SNTAGT. This CDR3 region has 13 residues. The V and J ends lost 6 bases and 7 bases, in that order; junction bases with no gene match: 6. In DNA form, the CDR3 reads TGTGCCAGCAGCCCTAGCGGGAGAGGAGAGCAGTACTTC. It codes for CASSPSGRGEQYF.

The V gene is TRBV19, the J gene TRBJ2-6; maybe TRBD1 (6 bases). Germline CDR1 LNHDA, CDR2 SQIVND (reference sequence). V was clipped by 6 bases and J by 0 bases, with 15 bases between them. The CDR3 has 17 residues. CDR3 region: CASSRPQGFSGANVLTF. In nucleotides, the CDR3 is TGTGCCAGTAGCCGACCACAGGGATTCTCTGGGGCCAACGTCCTGACTTTC.

As DNA, the CDR3 is TGTGCCAGCAGTGATGCGGGGGGGCCGGGAGTAGATGAGCAGTTCTTC. This gives the protein CASSDAGGPGVDEQFF. The chain couples TRBV7-3 to TRBJ2-1; 9 nucleotides line up with TRBD2. Trimming removed 6 bases from V and 8 bases from J; junction bases left unmatched: 14. In germline, CDR1 is SGHTA, CDR2 FQGTGA. The CDR3 runs 16 residues.

The chain has TRBV5-6 and TRBJ2-7, with 8 bases identical to TRBD2. Germline CDR1 SGHDT, CDR2 YYEEEE. V dropped 3 bases and J dropped 4; count of bases not matched to a gene: 18. The CDR3 has 18 residues. The CDR3 loop is CASSYRGGDYEGDYEQYF. The DNA of the CDR3 is TGTGCCAGCAGCTACCGGGGGGGTGATTATGAGGGGGATTACGAGCAGTACTTC.

V gene TRBV9 combines with J gene TRBJ1-1, with a tentative D call TRBD1 (5 bases). V gave up 5 bases and J gave up 3 bases, with 17 bases separating them. The CDR3 is made up of 15 amino acids. Per germline, CDR1 SGDLS and CDR2 YYNGEE. The CDR3 region is CASRARVGADTEAFF. The CDR3 DNA follows: TGTGCCAGCAGGGCCAGGGTTGGGGCGGACACTGAAGCTTTCTTT.

V gene TRBV5-4 combines with J gene TRBJ2-7; 9 nucleotides line up with TRBD1. V was clipped by 2 bases and J by 2 bases; unmatched bases: 5. Germline V gene data show CDR1 as SGHNT and CDR2 as YYREEE (reference sequence). This CDR3 contains 15 residues. The CDR3 loop reads CASSFGQGPTYEQYF. CDR3 DNA sequence: TGTGCCAGCAGCTTCGGACAGGGGCCAACCTACGAGCAGTACTTC.